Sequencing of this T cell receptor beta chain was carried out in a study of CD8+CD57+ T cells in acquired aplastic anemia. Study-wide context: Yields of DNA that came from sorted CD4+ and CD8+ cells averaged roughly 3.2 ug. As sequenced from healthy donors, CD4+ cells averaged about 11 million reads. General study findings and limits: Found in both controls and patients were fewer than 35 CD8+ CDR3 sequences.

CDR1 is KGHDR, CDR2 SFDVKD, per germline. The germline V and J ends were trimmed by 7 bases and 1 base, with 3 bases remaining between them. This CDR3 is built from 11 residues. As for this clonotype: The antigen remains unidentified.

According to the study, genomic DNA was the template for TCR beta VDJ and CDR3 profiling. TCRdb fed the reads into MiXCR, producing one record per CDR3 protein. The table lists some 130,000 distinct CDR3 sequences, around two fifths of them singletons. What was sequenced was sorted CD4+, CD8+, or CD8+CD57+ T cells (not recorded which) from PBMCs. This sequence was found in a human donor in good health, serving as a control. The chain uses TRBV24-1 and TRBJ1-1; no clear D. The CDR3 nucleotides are TGTGCCACCAGGTGGAACACTGAAGCTTTCTTT. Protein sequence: CATRWNTEAFF.